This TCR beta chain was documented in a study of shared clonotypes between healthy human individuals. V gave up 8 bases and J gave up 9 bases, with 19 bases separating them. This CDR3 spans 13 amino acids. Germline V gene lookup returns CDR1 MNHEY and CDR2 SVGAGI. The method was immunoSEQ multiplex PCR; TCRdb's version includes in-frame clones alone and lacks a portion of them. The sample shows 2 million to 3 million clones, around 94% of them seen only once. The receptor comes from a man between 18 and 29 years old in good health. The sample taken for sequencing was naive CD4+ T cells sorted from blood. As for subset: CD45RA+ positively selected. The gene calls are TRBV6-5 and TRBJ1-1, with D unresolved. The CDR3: CASSVTRGLKAFF. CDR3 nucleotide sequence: TGTGCCAGCTCCGTCACCCGAGGTTTGAAAGCTTTCTTT.